The 26 T cell receptor beta chains presented below share a single source sample, sequenced in a study of cytomegalovirus exposure and HLA in healthy donors. Vbeta (60) and Jbeta (13) primers were used in the PCR. Method: immunoSEQ multiplex PCR; TCRdb's copy keeps in-frame clones and lacks some. Here the sample spans some 110,000 clones, over 60% being singletons. Sample: PBMCs. The receptors were sampled from a man in his thirties or forties in good health and CMV-seropositive.

The rearrangement uses TRBV27 and TRBJ1-5, with 7 bases lining up with TRBD1. The CDR3 consists of 13 residues. The V gene's germline CDR1 is MNHEY and CDR2 SMNVEV (reference sequence). The ends lost 7 bases at V and 6 bases at J; junction bases unmatched: 6. The chain's CDR3 is CASKRGRGQPQHF. The CDR3 nucleotides are TGTGCCAGCAAAAGGGGGCGCGGTCAGCCCCAGCATTTT.

The rearrangement joins TRBV12-5 to TRBJ2-7, with 10 bases fitting TRBD1. Germline-derived CDR1 and CDR2 are LGHNT and FRNRAP. The CDR3 covers 16 residues. Germline trimming cut 0 bases from V and 0 bases from J; bases unmatched to any gene: 2. The CDR3 sequence is CASGLVGQGSSYEQYF. CDR3 DNA: TGTGCTAGTGGTTTGGTGGGACAGGGGAGCTCCTACGAGCAGTACTTC.

The chain couples TRBV10-2 to TRBJ1-1; D is unresolved. The CDR3 covers 14 residues. Trimming pared 6 bases from V and 0 bases from J, leaving 11 bases between. Germline CDR1 WSHSY, CDR2 SAAADI. The CDR3 sequence is CASRPSGVNTEAFF. DNA for the CDR3: TGCGCCAGCAGGCCCTCGGGTGTGAACACTGAAGCTTTCTTT.

CDR3 loop: CASSSAQGWFSYEQYF. CDR3 sequence (DNA): TGTGCCAGCAGCTCGGCACAGGGCTGGTTCTCCTACGAGCAGTACTTC. This chain connects TRBV7-9 to TRBJ2-7, with D tentatively TRBD1 (6 bases). This CDR3 contains 16 residues. Trimming took 4 bases from V and 0 from J, leaving 16 bases between them. The germline V gene has CDR1 SEHNR and CDR2 FQNEAQ (reference sequence).

The V call is TRBV7-9, the J call TRBJ2-7; 9 bases line up with TRBD1. CDR3 length: 14 residues. J lost 9 bases, V lost 5 bases, and 11 bases had no gene match. Germline values: CDR1 SEHNR, CDR2 FQNEAQ (reference sequence). CDR3 DNA sequence: TGTGCCAGCAGCCCAGAGGACAGGGGAATCGGGCAGTACTTC. It encodes CASSPEDRGIGQYF.

This clone was seen only a few times. The chain employs TRBV10-3 and TRBJ1-5; unclear D gene. Deletions cut 11 bases from V and 5 bases from J, with 16 bases between. This CDR3 has 13 amino acids. The germline CDR1 and CDR2 sequences are ENHRY and SYGVKD. CDR3 protein: CASGRGVDQPQHF. The CDR3 DNA follows: TGTGCCTCAGGACGCGGGGTAGATCAGCCCCAGCATTTT.

The rearrangement joins TRBV5-4 to TRBJ2-7, with 9 bases matching TRBD1. With V trimmed by 0 bases and J by 5 bases, 6 bases remained unmatched. CDR3 length: 15 amino acids. The germline CDR1 and CDR2 sequences are SGHNT and YYREEE (reference sequence). The CDR3 bases are TGTGCCAGCAGCTTGGCTGACAGGGGGTACGACGAGCAGTACTTC. The encoded protein is CASSLADRGYDEQYF.

The rearrangement uses TRBV6-4 and TRBJ2-3; maybe TRBD1 (5 bases). CDR3 length: 14 residues. Trimming shortened V by 1 base and J by 6 bases, and 11 bases separated the two germline ends. Germline V gene lookup returns CDR1 MRHNA and CDR2 SNTAGT. The CDR3 sequence: CASSDFQGADTQYF. The CDR3 DNA follows: TGTGCCAGCAGTGACTTCCAGGGCGCCGATACGCAGTATTTT.

The V call is TRBV2, the J call TRBJ2-5; D is perhaps TRBD2 (5 bases). Deletions cut 6 bases from V and 5 bases from J, with 22 bases between. This CDR3 contains 16 residues. CDR1 is SNHLY and CDR2 is FYNNEI in the germline V gene. The CDR3 region is CASRAKVARGIETQYF. The CDR3 DNA reads TGTGCCAGCAGGGCGAAGGTGGCCCGGGGAATTGAGACCCAGTACTTC.

The rearrangement uses TRBV4-2 and TRBJ2-3; TRBD2 agrees at 9 bases. Germline-derived CDR1 and CDR2 are LGHNA and YNFKEQ. The V and J ends lost 2 bases and 1 base, in that order; junction bases with no gene match: 13. This CDR3 contains 19 residues. The CDR3 sequence: CASSQKGGGGASRTDTQYF. The CDR3 region has the DNA TGTGCCAGCAGCCAAAAAGGGGGCGGGGGGGCCTCTCGCACAGATACGCAGTATTTT.

This clone was recorded once. V is TRBV6-1 and J is TRBJ2-5; D uncertain. The end of the DNA is better explained by TRBJ2-7, so the J call may be wrong. Per germline, CDR1 MNHNS and CDR2 SASEGT. CDR3 length: 14 amino acids. Here the CDR3 reads CASIDFSSSYEQYF. CDR3 bases: TGTGCCAGCATCGACTTCTCAAGCTCCTACGAGCAGTACTTC.

The J gene is TRBJ2-3, the V gene TRBV2; D is perhaps TRBD2 (6 bases). The germline gives CDR1 SNHLY, CDR2 FYNNEI. The CDR3 is 14 amino acids. V was shortened by 5 bases and J by 5 bases, with 14 bases between the two germline ends. This CDR3 is CASSPGWRGDTQYF. DNA of the CDR3: TGTGCCAGCAGTCCAGGTTGGAGGGGAGATACGCAGTATTTT.

The chain links TRBV28 to TRBJ1-6; 8 nucleotides line up with TRBD1. Germline lookup yields CDR1 MDHEN and CDR2 SYDVKM. The CDR3 length is 14 residues. J was trimmed by 10 bases and V by 5 bases; bases with no gene match: 7. The DNA of the CDR3 is TGTGCCAGCAGTCTTAGGACAGGGTTCTCACCCCTCCACTTT. Translating it yields CASSLRTGFSPLHF.

J is TRBJ1-6 and V is TRBV28; 7 nucleotides line up with TRBD1. Trimming took 3 bases from V and 6 from J; bases not matched to a gene: 11. The CDR3 runs to 17 residues. Germline V lookup: CDR1 MDHEN, CDR2 SYDVKM. Here the CDR3 reads CASSLTGTVGGNSPLHF. As DNA, the CDR3 is TGTGCCAGCAGTTTGACCGGGACAGTAGGTGGTAATTCACCCCTCCACTTT.

This chain links TRBV7-6 with TRBJ2-2, with 13 positions matching TRBD2. From germline, CDR1 is SGHVS and CDR2 FNYEAQ. The CDR3 loop spans 16 amino acids. The V gene end was trimmed by 2 bases and the J gene end by 7 bases; junction bases not matched to a gene: 4. CDR3 in amino acids: CASSLMTSGGFGELFF. CDR3 bases: TGTGCCAGCAGCTTAATGACTAGCGGGGGGTTCGGGGAGCTGTTTTTT. Together with reference TRBV7-6 and TRBJ2-2, the CDR3 gives the full variable domain: GAGVSQSPRYKVTKRGQDVALRCDPISGHVSLYWYRQALGQGPEFLTYFNYEAQQDKSGLPNDRFSAERPEGSISTLTIQRTEQRDSAMYRCASSLMTSGGFGELFFGEGSRLTVL.

The chain recombines TRBV5-1 with TRBJ1-1; 9 nucleotides match TRBD1. With V trimmed by 4 bases and J by 4 bases, 8 bases remained unmatched. CDR3 length: 15 residues. Germline lookup yields CDR1 SGHRS and CDR2 YFSETQ. In nucleotides, the CDR3 is TGCGCCAGCAGCACCCAACAGGGGGCGATCACTGAAGCTTTCTTT. Protein product: CASSTQQGAITEAFF.

J is TRBJ1-4 and V is TRBV6-5; 8 nucleotides match TRBD1. J lost 8 bases, V lost 2 bases, and 7 bases had no gene match. Germline V gives CDR1 MNHEY, CDR2 SVGAGI. The CDR3 extends over 15 amino acids. CDR3 amino acids: CASSYARGRGEKLFF. The CDR3 region has the DNA TGTGCCAGCAGTTACGCCAGGGGGCGAGGGGAAAAACTGTTTTTT.

The J gene is TRBJ2-5, the V gene TRBV5-1; 7 nucleotides align to TRBD2. V lost 4 bases and J lost 1; bases outside the gene matches: 13. This CDR3 contains 17 residues. From germline, CDR1 is SGHRS and CDR2 YFSETQ. This CDR3 is CASSGPPKRGVQETQYF. DNA for the CDR3: TGCGCCAGCAGCGGGCCCCCAAAGCGGGGCGTCCAAGAGACCCAGTACTTC.

This chain links TRBV10-3 with TRBJ1-5, with TRBD1 identical over 7 bases. The junction had 9 bases not matched to a gene; V was cut back by 11 bases and J by 5 bases. This CDR3 has 13 residues. Germline CDR1 reads ENHRY; CDR2 reads SYGVKD. The CDR3 here is CAVQGGEHQPQHF. The CDR3 nucleotides are TGTGCCGTTCAGGGGGGTGAGCATCAGCCCCAGCATTTT.

There are a few counts of this clone. In DNA form, the CDR3 reads TGCAGCGTCGGACAGGGGGCCATCGGCACAGATACGCAGTATTTT. Its protein is CSVGQGAIGTDTQYF. The chain joins TRBV29-1 to TRBJ2-3; 11 nucleotides align to TRBD1. Germline CDR1 is SQVTM and CDR2 is ANQGSEA. The CDR3 spans 15 residues. Unmatched junction bases numbered 6, after V lost 6 bases and J lost 1 base.

The chain joins TRBV27 to TRBJ1-2, with unresolved D. The CDR3 length is 15 residues. Germline V gene lookup returns CDR1 MNHEY and CDR2 SMNVEV (reference sequence). V shed 5 bases and J shed 8 bases, with 21 bases lying between them. CDR3 bases: TGTGCCAGCAGTCCGTTGGAGGGATGGGTGAAGGGCTACACCTTC. Protein sequence: CASSPLEGWVKGYTF.

This rearrangement joins TRBV7-9 to TRBJ2-5, with a weak D call TRBD2 (5 bases). CDR1 SEHNR and CDR2 FQNEAQ come from the germline V gene (reference sequence). This CDR3 contains 13 residues. Trimming left V 5 bases short and J 5 bases short, with 12 bases between. The CDR3 here is CASSRSRGETQYF. CDR3 nucleotides: TGTGCCAGCAGCCGTTCTCGAGGGGAGACCCAGTACTTC.

The chain is built from TRBV7-9 and TRBJ2-1; maybe TRBD1 (5 bases). The germline CDR1 and CDR2 sequences are SEHNR and FQNEAQ (reference sequence). Trimming took 7 bases from V and 6 from J, leaving 13 bases between them. CDR3 length equals 13 residues. CDR3 DNA sequence: TGTGCCAGCACCTCCCCCAGGGTCAATGAGCAGTTCTTC. It specifies CASTSPRVNEQFF.

The chain couples TRBV5-6 to TRBJ1-2; D uncertain. The CDR3 is 14 residues long. V was pared by 3 bases and J by 2 bases, with 11 bases between. CDR1 and CDR2 (germline): SGHDT, YYEEEE. CDR3 nucleotide sequence: TGTGCCAGCAGCTCCTACGGACTGAACTATGGCTACACCTTC. Protein sequence: CASSSYGLNYGYTF.

The V gene is TRBV5-1, the J gene TRBJ2-5, with TRBD2 matching over 7 bases. Germline V gene lookup returns CDR1 SGHRS and CDR2 YFSETQ. The CDR3 is 15 residues long. The trim removed 3 bases at V and 1 base at J, leaving 6 bases unmatched. CDR3 residues: CASSSTGTTQETQYF. Here the CDR3 DNA reads TGCGCCAGCAGCTCTACCGGGACTACCCAAGAGACCCAGTACTTC.

Of note for this clone: The sample has other DNA sequences that encode this CDR3 too. The chain is built from TRBV7-9 and TRBJ2-5; maybe TRBD1 (6 bases). Trimming left V 6 bases short and J 2 bases short, with 13 bases between. This CDR3 region has 14 residues. Per the germline V gene, CDR1 is SEHNR and CDR2 is FQNEAQ (reference sequence). CDR3 nucleotide sequence: TGTGCCAGCAGTTTTGGACAGCGTCAAGAGACCCAGTACTTC. Its translation: CASSFGQRQETQYF.